The entry below describes one T cell receptor (beta chain). What it binds is unknown. This entry belongs to a study of T cell responses to AZD1222 COVID-19 vaccine. Broader study findings: An increase in Spike-specific TCR breadth and depth was observed after two AZD1222 doses. Among vaccine-associated CD4 TCRs, coverage spanned spike, with dominance at 160-218 and 743-854. Among the donors, most were white British and more were female, and clonal diversity was possibly underestimated. Among spike-specific TCRs, nearly half reportedly target unmutated variant regions.

Assay used: immunoSEQ multiplex PCR; TCRdb lists only in-frame clones, some missing. The profile shows approximately 150,000 clones, just under 95% of them singletons. The J segment lost 4 bases and the V segment lost 6 bases, leaving 4 bases of the junction unmatched. This CDR3 has 13 residues. CDR1 and CDR2 (germline): SQVTM, ANQGSEA. Sample: peripheral blood, taken on day 0 of AZD1222 vaccination. This receptor was identified in an adult in good health. The rearrangement joins TRBV29-1 to TRBJ1-5, with 9 bases matching TRBD1. CDR3 loop: CSVLDRGNQPQHF. In DNA, the CDR3 is TGCAGCGTGTTGGACAGGGGAAATCAGCCCCAGCATTTT.